The 20 T cell receptor beta chains below all came from one sample that was sequenced in a study of molecular identifiers for immune sequencing clone quantification. TCRdb re-called the PCR reads with MiXCR, one entry per CDR3 protein. The table includes 38,000 or so distinct CDR3 sequences, around 20% detected once. Material for sequencing was naive CD8+ T cells from blood, with Jurkat cell RNA spiked in. Subset defined: FACS-sorted CD8+CD4-CCR7+CD45RA+ naive T cells. Source of these receptors: a human donor in good health. Some libraries in this study had Jurkat cell RNA spiked in.

Worth noting for this clonotype: The junction does not match germline at one end; this may be a read error. V is TRBV12-3 or TRBV12-4 and J is TRBJ2-4; the D gene is possibly TRBD1 (6 bases). The CDR3 runs 13 residues. The CDR3: CASSPGVKNIQYF. The CDR3 DNA reads TGTGCCAGCAGTCCAGGGGTCAAAAACATTCAGTATTTC.

This clonotype was picked up many times. V and J are TRBV20-1 and TRBJ2-1; D remains ambiguous. V was trimmed by 6 bases and J by 9 bases, leaving 9 bases between them. Germline V CDR1 and CDR2: DFQATT, SNEGSKA (reference sequence). The CDR3 loop spans 10 amino acids. Written as DNA, the CDR3 is TGCAGTGCCCCTAGTCTTGAGCAGTTCTTC. This sequence encodes CSAPSLEQFF.

The genes are TRBV13 and TRBJ2-1; 7 bases match TRBD2. With 5 bases clipped from V and 5 bases from J, the junction kept 3 bases outside the gene matches. Looked up from germline, CDR1 is PRHDT and CDR2 is FYEKMQ (reference sequence). This CDR3 has 13 amino acids. CDR3 DNA sequence: TGTGCCAGCAGCCCCGGGGGGAACAATGAGCAGTTCTTC. The encoded protein is CASSPGGNNEQFF.

Points on this clonotype: A much larger clonotype is one base distant, so this may be a read error. This rearrangement joins TRBV27 to TRBJ2-7; TRBD2 is a possible D gene (6 bases). The germline CDR1 and CDR2 sequences are MNHEY and SMNVEV (reference sequence). There are 15 residues in the CDR3. The CDR3, as DNA: TGTGCCGGCAGTTGGACCGCGCGGGGCTCCTACGAGCAGTACTTC. Protein: CAGSWTARGSYEQYF.

This clonotype has ten or more counts. The chain links TRBV5-1 to TRBJ2-1; tentatively, D is TRBD1 or TRBD2 (5 bases each). V gave up 7 bases and J gave up 12 bases, with 14 bases separating them. The CDR3 is 11 amino acids. The germline V gene encodes CDR1 SGHRS and CDR2 YFSETQ. This CDR3 reads CASEQTGRQFF. In nucleotides, the CDR3 is TGCGCCAGCGAGCAGACGGGGCGGCAGTTCTTC.

This clonotype was observed many times. The gene calls are TRBV28 and TRBJ2-3; D may be TRBD1 (5 bases). The V gene's germline CDR1 is MDHEN and CDR2 SYDVKM. This CDR3 region has 17 residues. The V gene lost 3 bases and the J gene lost 2 bases, with 18 bases spanning the gap. The CDR3 sequence: CASSFPPSGLLTDTQYF. The CDR3 nucleotides are TGTGCCAGCAGTTTCCCCCCCTCAGGGTTACTCACAGATACGCAGTATTTT. Full variable domain (rest looked up from reference TRBV28 and TRBJ2-3): DVKVTQSSRYLVKRTGEKVFLECVQDMDHENMFWYRQDPGLGLRLIYFSYDVKMKEKGDIPEGYSVSREKKERFSLILESASTNQTSMYLCASSFPPSGLLTDTQYFGPGTRLTVL.

This clonotype was detected ten times or more. V gene TRBV14 combines with J gene TRBJ2-1; 9 bases line up with TRBD1. The CDR3 has 15 amino acids. Per the germline V gene, CDR1 is SGHDN and CDR2 is FVKESK. The V gene end was trimmed by 2 bases and the J gene end by 3 bases; junction bases not matched to a gene: 2. For the CDR3, the DNA is TGTGCCAGCAGCCAAACAGGGGGCGACTACAATGAGCAGTTCTTC. Protein product: CASSQTGGDYNEQFF.

Notes on this clonotype: Just one base apart from a much larger clone, this may be a read error. The V and J genes are TRBV27 and TRBJ2-7; TRBD2 matches at 11 bases. Germline CDR1 reads MNHEY; CDR2 reads SMNVEV (reference sequence). CDR3 length: 15 amino acids. Unmatched junction bases numbered 8, after V lost 5 bases and J lost 5 bases. This chain's CDR3 is CASSTIAGGSHEQYF. In DNA, the CDR3 is TGTGCCAGCAGTACCATAGCGGGAGGGTCCCACGAGCAGTACTTC.

As concerns this clonotype: A much larger clonotype is one base distant, so this may be a read error. Lacking the conserved final phenylalanine or tryptophan, this CDR3 likely reflects a read error. The rearrangement uses TRBV11-2 and TRBJ2-7; maybe TRBD1 (5 bases). The CDR3 loop spans 11 amino acids. Deletions cut 5 bases from V and 6 bases from J, with 8 bases between. Germline CDR1 SGHAT, CDR2 FQNNGV. The CDR3 DNA reads as TGTGCCAGCAGCCCAGGGTTCGAGCAGTACCTC. This sequence encodes CASSPGFEQYL.

About this clonotype itself: A read error is possible here, since a much larger clone lies one base away. The chain is built from TRBV20-1 and TRBJ2-3, with D possibly being TRBD2 (5 bases). Germline loops: CDR1 DFQATT, CDR2 SNEGSKA (reference sequence). Trimming removed 5 bases at V and 10 bases at J, with 13 bases between. The CDR3 length is 11 residues. CDR3 protein: CSADGVNAQYF. As DNA, the CDR3 is TGCAGTGCTGACGGGGTAAATGCGCAGTATTTT.

This clonotype was detected many times. V is TRBV29-1 and J is TRBJ2-2, with 7 bases lining up with TRBD2. Trimming removed 7 bases from V and 6 bases from J; junction bases left unmatched: 11. The CDR3 loop spans 14 amino acids. Germline CDR1 and CDR2: SQVTM and ANQGSEA. The DNA for the CDR3 is TGCAGCGGGGGGGGAGGGGATCGGGCCGGGGAGCTGTTTTTT. The encoded protein is CSGGGGDRAGELFF.

This clonotype was seen repeatedly, ten times or more. This chain joins TRBV7-8 and TRBJ2-1; 8 bases match TRBD2. CDR3 size: 14 residues. Germline V CDR1 and CDR2: SGHVS, FQNEAQ. After removal of 1 base from V and 7 bases from J, the junction contained 3 bases not matched to a gene. The CDR3 reads CASSLGSSGNEQFF. The DNA for the CDR3 is TGTGCCAGCAGCTTAGGCTCTAGCGGGAATGAGCAGTTCTTC.

The chain links TRBV15 to TRBJ2-3, with D tentatively TRBD2 (6 bases). V lost 1 base to trimming and J lost 2 bases, with 13 bases between them. CDR1 is LNHNV and CDR2 is YYDKDF in the germline V gene (reference sequence). The CDR3 is made up of 16 amino acids. This CDR3 reads CATSRVRGLITDTQYF. As DNA, the CDR3 is TGTGCCACCAGCAGAGTTCGGGGACTGATCACAGATACGCAGTATTTT.

The chain uses TRBV5-1 and TRBJ2-3; D may be TRBD2 (6 bases). This CDR3 has 14 residues. The ends were cut back, 0 bases at V and 6 bases at J, with 11 bases in the middle. In germline, CDR1 is SGHRS, CDR2 YFSETQ. The CDR3 DNA reads as TGCGCCAGCAGCTTGGCCGATAGCGGTGATACGCAGTATTTT. This sequence encodes CASSLADSGDTQYF.

On this clonotype itself: This may stem from a read error, because a much larger clone lies one nucleotide away. The chain combines TRBV12-3 or TRBV12-4 with TRBJ2-1, with D possibly TRBD2 on 5 matching bases. The CDR3 is 15 amino acids. V lost 3 bases to trimming and J lost 6 bases, with 15 bases between them. DNA for the CDR3: TGTGCCAGCAGTTTCATGGGAGTCTTATGCAATGAGCAGTTCTTC. Its protein is CASSFMGVLCNEQFF.

This clonotype has just one count. A clone one base away is much larger, so this may be a read error. The V and J genes are TRBV27 and TRBJ2-7; D is unresolved. This CDR3 region has 13 residues. Germline loops: CDR1 MNHEY, CDR2 SMNVEV (reference sequence). V was clipped by 8 bases and J by 3 bases, with 14 bases between them. CDR3: CASGFGVYYEQYF. The DNA of the CDR3 is TGTGCCAGCGGCTTTGGGGTGTACTACGAGCAGTACTTC.

Ten or more counts support this clonotype. Here the CDR3 reads CASRDGTRRDNEQFF. The DNA of the CDR3 is TGTGCCAGCAGGGACGGGACTAGGAGGGACAATGAGCAGTTCTTC. The gene calls are TRBV12-3 or TRBV12-4 and TRBJ2-1, with 8 nucleotides matching TRBD2. This CDR3 comprises 15 residues. V lost 6 bases, J lost 5 bases, and 9 bases stayed unmatched.

In the case of this clonotype: A read error may be the cause here, since a much bigger clone is one base away. This rearrangement joins TRBV28 to TRBJ2-7; D remains ambiguous. The CDR3 totals 12 residues. The germline V gene has CDR1 MDHEN and CDR2 SYDVKM. The CDR3 DNA reads as TGTGCCGGCAGTTTAAGCCGCTACGAGCAGTACTTC. This encodes CAGSLSRYEQYF.

This clonotype was counted a few times. The V and J genes are TRBV11-1 and TRBJ2-7; 10 bases map to TRBD1. Germline V gives CDR1 SGHAT, CDR2 FQDESV (reference sequence). V shed 5 bases and J 2 bases; nucleotides not matched to a gene: 6. The CDR3 covers 15 residues. This CDR3 reads CASSHRDRGPYEQYF. The CDR3 bases are TGTGCCAGCAGCCACCGGGACAGGGGCCCCTACGAGCAGTACTTC.

This clonotype was seen ten or more times. V and J are TRBV29-1 and TRBJ2-1; D gene ambiguous. The CDR3 has 13 amino acids. CDR1 and CDR2 from the germline V gene are SQVTM and ANQGSEA. Trimming shortened V by 4 bases and J by 2 bases, and 9 bases separated the two germline ends. In DNA form, the CDR3 reads TGCAGCGTTGGGGTCATCACCTACAATGAGCAGTTCTTC. Protein sequence: CSVGVITYNEQFF.